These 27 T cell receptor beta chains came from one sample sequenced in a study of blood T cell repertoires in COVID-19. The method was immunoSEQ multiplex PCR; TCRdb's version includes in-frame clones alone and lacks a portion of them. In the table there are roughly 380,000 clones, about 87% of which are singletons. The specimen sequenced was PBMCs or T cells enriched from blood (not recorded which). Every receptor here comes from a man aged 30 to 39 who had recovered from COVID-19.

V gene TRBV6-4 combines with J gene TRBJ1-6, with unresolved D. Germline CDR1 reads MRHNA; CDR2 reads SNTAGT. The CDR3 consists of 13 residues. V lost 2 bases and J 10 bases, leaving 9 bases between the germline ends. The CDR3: CASSDRGGSPLHF. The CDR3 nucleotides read TGTGCCAGCAGTGACCGCGGAGGGTCACCCCTCCACTTT.

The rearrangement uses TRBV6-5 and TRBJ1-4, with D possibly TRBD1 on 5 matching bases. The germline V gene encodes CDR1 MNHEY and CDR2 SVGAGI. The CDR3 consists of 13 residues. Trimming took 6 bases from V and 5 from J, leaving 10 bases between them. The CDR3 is CASRPTVNEKLFF. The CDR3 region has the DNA TGTGCCAGCAGACCGACAGTAAATGAAAAACTGTTTTTT.

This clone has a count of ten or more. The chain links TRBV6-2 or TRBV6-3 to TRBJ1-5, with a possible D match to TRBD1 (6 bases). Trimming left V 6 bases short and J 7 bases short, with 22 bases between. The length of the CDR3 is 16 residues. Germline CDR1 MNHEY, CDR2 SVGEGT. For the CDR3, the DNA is TGTGCCAGCAGCCTCCGGGGCCCCCCAAGGGGGCAGCCCCAGCATTTT. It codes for CASSLRGPPRGQPQHF.

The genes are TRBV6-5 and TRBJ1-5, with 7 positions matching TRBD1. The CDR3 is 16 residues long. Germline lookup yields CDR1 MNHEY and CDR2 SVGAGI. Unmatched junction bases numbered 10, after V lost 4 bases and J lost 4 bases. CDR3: CASSSPTGSGNQPQHF. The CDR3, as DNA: TGTGCCAGCAGTTCACCGACAGGGTCGGGGAATCAGCCCCAGCATTTT.

This CDR3 reads CSGQGAGGYTF. DNA of the CDR3: TGCAGCGGCCAGGGGGCGGGTGGCTACACCTTC. V usage is TRBV29-1 and J usage is TRBJ1-2; 8 bases map to TRBD1. The CDR3 covers 11 residues. Germline values: CDR1 SQVTM, CDR2 ANQGSEA. J was trimmed by 7 bases and V by 7 bases; bases with no gene match: 5.

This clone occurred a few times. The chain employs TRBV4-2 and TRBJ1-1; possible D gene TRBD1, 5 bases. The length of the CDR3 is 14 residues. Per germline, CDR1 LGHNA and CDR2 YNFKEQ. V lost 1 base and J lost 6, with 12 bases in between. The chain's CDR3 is CASSQVGAAPEAFF. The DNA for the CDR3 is TGTGCCAGCAGCCAAGTAGGGGCTGCCCCTGAAGCTTTCTTT.

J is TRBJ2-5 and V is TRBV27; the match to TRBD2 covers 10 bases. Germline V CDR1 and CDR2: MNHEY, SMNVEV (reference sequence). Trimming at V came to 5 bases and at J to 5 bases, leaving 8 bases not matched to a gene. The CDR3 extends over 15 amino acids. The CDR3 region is CASSPIAGGGETQYF. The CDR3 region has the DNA TGTGCCAGCAGTCCTATAGCGGGGGGAGGGGAGACCCAGTACTTC.

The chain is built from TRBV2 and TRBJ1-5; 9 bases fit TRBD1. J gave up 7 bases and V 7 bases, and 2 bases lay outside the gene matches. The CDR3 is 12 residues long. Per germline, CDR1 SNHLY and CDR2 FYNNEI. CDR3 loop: CASKQGAQPQHF. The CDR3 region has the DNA TGTGCCAGCAAACAGGGGGCCCAGCCCCAGCATTTT.

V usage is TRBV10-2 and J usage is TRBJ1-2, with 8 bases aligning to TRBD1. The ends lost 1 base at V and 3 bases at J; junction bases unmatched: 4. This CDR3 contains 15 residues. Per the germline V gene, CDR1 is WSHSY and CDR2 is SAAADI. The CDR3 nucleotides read TGCGCCAGCAGTGAGTGGACAGGGCCTTACTATGGCTACACCTTC. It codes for CASSEWTGPYYGYTF.

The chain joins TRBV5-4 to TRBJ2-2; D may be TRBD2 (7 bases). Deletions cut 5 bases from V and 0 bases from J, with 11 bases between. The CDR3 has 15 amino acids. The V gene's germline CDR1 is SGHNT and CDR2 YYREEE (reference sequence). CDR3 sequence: CASSRGGTNTGELFF. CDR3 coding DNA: TGTGCCAGCAGTAGGGGGGGGACGAACACCGGGGAGCTGTTTTTT.

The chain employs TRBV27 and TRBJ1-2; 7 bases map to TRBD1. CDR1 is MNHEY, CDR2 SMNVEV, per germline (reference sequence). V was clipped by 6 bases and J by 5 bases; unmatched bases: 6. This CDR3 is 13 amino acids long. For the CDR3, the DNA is TGTGCCAGCAGATTTGCAGGGGGATATGGCTACACCTTC. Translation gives CASRFAGGYGYTF.

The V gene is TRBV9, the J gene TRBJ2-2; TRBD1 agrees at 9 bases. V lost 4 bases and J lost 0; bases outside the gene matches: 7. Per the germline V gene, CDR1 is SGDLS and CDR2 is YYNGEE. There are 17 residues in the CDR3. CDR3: CASSLRRTGANTGELFF. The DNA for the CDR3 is TGTGCCAGCAGCCTTCGTAGGACAGGGGCGAACACCGGGGAGCTGTTTTTT. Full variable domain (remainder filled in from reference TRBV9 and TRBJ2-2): DSGVTQTPKHLITATGQRVTLRCSPRSGDLSVYWYQQSLDQGLQFLIQYYNGEERAKGNILERFSAQQFPDLHSELNLSSLELGDSALYFCASSLRRTGANTGELFFGEGSRLTVL.

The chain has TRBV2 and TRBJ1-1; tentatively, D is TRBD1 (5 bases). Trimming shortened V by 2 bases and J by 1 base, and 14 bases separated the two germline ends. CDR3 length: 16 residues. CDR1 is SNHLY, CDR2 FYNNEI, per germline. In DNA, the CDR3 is TGTGCCAGCAGTGAACGAAGGGGCAGGGCGAACACTGAAGCTTTCTTT. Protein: CASSERRGRANTEAFF.

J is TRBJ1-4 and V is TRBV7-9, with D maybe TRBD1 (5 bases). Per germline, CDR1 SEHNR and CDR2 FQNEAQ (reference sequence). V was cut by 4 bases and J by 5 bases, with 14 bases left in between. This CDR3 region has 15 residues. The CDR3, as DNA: TGTGCCAGCAGCTCCCCGGGACTGTCGAATGAAAAACTGTTTTTT. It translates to CASSSPGLSNEKLFF. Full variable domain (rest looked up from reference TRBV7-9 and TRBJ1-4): DTGVSQNPRHKITKRGQNVTFRCDPISEHNRLYWYRQTLGQGPEFLTYFQNEAQLEKSRLLSDRFSAERPKGSFSTLEIQRTEQGDSAMYLCASSSPGLSNEKLFFGSGTQLSVL.

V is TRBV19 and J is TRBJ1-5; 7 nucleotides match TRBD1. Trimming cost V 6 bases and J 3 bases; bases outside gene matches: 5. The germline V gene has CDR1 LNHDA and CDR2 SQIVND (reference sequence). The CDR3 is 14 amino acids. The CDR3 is CASRETGLNQPQHF. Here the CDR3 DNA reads TGTGCCAGTAGGGAGACAGGGCTCAATCAGCCCCAGCATTTT.

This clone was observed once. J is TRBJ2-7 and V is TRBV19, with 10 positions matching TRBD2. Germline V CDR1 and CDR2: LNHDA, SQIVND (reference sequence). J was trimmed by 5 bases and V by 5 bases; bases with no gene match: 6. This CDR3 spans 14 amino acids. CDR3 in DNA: TGTGCCAGTAGTTCAGCGGGGGGGCTCGACGAGCAGTACTTC. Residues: CASSSAGGLDEQYF.

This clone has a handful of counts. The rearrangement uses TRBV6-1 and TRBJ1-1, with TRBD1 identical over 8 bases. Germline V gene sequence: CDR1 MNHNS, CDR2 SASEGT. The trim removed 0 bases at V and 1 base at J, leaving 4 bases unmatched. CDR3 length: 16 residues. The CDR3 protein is CASSEALGTGNTEAFF. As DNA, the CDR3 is TGTGCCAGCAGTGAAGCGCTTGGGACAGGGAACACTGAAGCTTTCTTT.

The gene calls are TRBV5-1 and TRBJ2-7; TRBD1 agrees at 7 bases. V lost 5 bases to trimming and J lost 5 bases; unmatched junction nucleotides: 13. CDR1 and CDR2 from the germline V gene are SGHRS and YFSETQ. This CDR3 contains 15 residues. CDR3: CASRHFGTVDNEQYF. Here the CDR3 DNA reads TGCGCCAGCAGGCATTTCGGGACAGTGGATAACGAGCAGTACTTC.

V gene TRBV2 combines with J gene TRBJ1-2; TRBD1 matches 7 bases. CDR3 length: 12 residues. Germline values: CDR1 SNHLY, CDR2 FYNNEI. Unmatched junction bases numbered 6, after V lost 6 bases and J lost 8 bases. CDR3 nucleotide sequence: TGTGCCAGCAGATTCGGGACAGAGGGCTACACCTTC. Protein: CASRFGTEGYTF.

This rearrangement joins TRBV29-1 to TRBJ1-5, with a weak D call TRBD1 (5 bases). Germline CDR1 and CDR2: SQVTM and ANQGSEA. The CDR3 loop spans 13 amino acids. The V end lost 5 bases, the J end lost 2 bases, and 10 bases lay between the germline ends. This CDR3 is CSVLGLGNQPQHF. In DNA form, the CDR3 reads TGCAGCGTTTTGGGACTTGGCAATCAGCCCCAGCATTTT.

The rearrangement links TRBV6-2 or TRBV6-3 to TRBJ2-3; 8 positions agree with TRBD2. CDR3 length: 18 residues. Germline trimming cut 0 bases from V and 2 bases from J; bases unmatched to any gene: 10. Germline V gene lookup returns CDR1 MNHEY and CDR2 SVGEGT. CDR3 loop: CASSYSTGGAGVTDTQYF. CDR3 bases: TGTGCCAGCAGTTACTCGACGGGAGGAGCGGGGGTCACAGATACGCAGTATTTT.

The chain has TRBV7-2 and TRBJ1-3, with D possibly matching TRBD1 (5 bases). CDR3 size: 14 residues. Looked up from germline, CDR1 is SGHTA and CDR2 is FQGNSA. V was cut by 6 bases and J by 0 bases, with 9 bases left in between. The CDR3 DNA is TGTGCCAGCAGGGACCAGGGCTCTGGAAACACCATATATTTT. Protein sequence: CASRDQGSGNTIYF.

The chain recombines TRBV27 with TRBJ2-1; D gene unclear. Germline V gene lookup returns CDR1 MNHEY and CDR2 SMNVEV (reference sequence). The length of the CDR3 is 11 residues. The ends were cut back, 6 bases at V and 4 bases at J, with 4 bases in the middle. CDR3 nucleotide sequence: TGTGCCAGCAGGGAGTACAATGAGCAGTTCTTC. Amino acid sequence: CASREYNEQFF.

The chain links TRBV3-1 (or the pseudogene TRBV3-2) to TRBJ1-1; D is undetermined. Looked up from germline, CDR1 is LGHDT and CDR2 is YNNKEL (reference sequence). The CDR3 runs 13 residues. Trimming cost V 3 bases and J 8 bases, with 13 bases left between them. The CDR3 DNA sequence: TGTGCCAGCAGCCAGCAGGCCCCGACGGAAGCTTTCTTT. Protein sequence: CASSQQAPTEAFF.

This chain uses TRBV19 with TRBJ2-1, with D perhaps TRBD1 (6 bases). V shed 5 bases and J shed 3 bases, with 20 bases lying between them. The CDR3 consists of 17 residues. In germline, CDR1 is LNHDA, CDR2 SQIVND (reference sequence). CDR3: CASSVLSKTGFYNEQFF. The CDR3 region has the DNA TGTGCCAGTAGTGTTCTTTCCAAGACAGGATTCTACAATGAGCAGTTCTTC.

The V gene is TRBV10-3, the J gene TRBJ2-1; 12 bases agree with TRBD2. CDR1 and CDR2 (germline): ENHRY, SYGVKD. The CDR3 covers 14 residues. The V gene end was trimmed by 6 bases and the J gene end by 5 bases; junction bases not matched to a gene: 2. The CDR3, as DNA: TGTGCCATCAGATCTAGCGGGGGGGACAATGAGCAGTTCTTC. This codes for CAIRSSGGDNEQFF.

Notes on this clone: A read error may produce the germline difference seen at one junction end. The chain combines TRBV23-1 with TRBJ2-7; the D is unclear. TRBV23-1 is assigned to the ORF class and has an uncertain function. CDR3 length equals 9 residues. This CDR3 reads CASSHLTGF. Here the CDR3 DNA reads TGCGCCAGCAGTCATCTTACCGGTTTC.